The 19 T cell receptor beta chains listed next were all sequenced from one sample in a study of control samples from healthy donors and cancer patients. Some clones are missing from TCRdb's copy, which holds only in-frame ones; the method was immunoSEQ multiplex PCR. The table shows roughly 150,000 clones, with 70% to 90% occurring only once. Specimen: blood. Source of these receptors: a young man in good health.

The chain links TRBV19 to TRBJ1-1, with 7 bases matching TRBD1. The CDR3 totals 16 residues. The trim removed 9 bases at V and 6 bases at J, leaving 19 bases unmatched. Germline CDR1 is LNHDA and CDR2 is SQIVND (reference sequence). The CDR3 reads CASNKGQRGYTAEAFF. The CDR3 coding sequence is TGTGCCAGCAACAAGGGACAGCGGGGTTATACCGCTGAAGCTTTCTTT.

The chain is built from TRBV6-2 or TRBV6-3 and TRBJ1-2; 8 bases map to TRBD1. Per germline, CDR1 MNHEY and CDR2 SVGEGT. The V and J ends lost 5 bases and 3 bases, in that order; junction bases with no gene match: 2. This CDR3 is built from 13 residues. The DNA for the CDR3 is TGTGCCAGCAGTCGACAGGGGTACTATGGCTACACCTTC. This gives the protein CASSRQGYYGYTF.

V and J are TRBV3-1 (or the pseudogene TRBV3-2) and TRBJ2-7; TRBD1 agrees at 9 bases. CDR1 LGHDT and CDR2 YNNKEL come from the germline V gene (reference sequence). This CDR3 has 16 amino acids. Unmatched junction bases numbered 11, after V lost 4 bases and J lost 4 bases. The CDR3, as DNA: TGTGCCAGCAGCCCGTCAGACAGGGGGGAGCCTTACGAGCAGTACTTC. Its translation: CASSPSDRGEPYEQYF.

V is TRBV11-1 and J is TRBJ1-1; D is undetermined. The CDR3 spans 16 residues. The germline CDR1 and CDR2 sequences are SGHAT and FQDESV (reference sequence). The ends were cut back, 5 bases at V and 2 bases at J, with 18 bases in the middle. The CDR3 is CASSNSIRKGNTEAFF. The CDR3 nucleotides are TGTGCCAGCAGCAATAGCATTAGGAAAGGAAACACTGAAGCTTTCTTT.

The chain recombines TRBV11-3 with TRBJ2-2, with a possible D match to TRBD1 (5 bases). Germline CDR1 and CDR2: SGHNT and YENEEA. This CDR3 contains 15 residues. With 5 bases removed from V and 0 bases from J, the gap between germline ends came to 10 bases. CDR3 in amino acids: CASSQGAANTGELFF. Written as DNA, the CDR3 is TGTGCCAGCAGCCAGGGCGCTGCGAACACCGGGGAGCTGTTTTTT. Using reference TRBV11-3 and TRBJ2-2 for the parts outside the CDR3, the full variable domain is EAGVVQSPRYKIIEKKQPVAFWCNPISGHNTLYWYLQNLGQGPELLIRYENEEAVDDSQLPKDRFSAERLKGVDSTLKIQPAELGDSAVYLCASSQGAANTGELFFGEGSRLTVL.

The J gene is TRBJ2-7, the V gene TRBV6-2 or TRBV6-3, with D possibly being TRBD1 or TRBD2 (7 bases each). The length of the CDR3 is 16 residues. From germline, CDR1 is MNHEY and CDR2 SVGEGT. Trimming took off 0 bases at V and 1 base at J, with 13 bases between the two ends. The DNA for the CDR3 is TGTGCCAGCAGTTACTCGATGCAGGGGGGGTCCTACGAGCAGTACTTC. This codes for CASSYSMQGGSYEQYF.

V is TRBV5-1 and J is TRBJ2-5, with unresolved D. The CDR3 is 12 amino acids. V was cut by 4 bases and J by 5 bases, with 9 bases left in between. Germline loops: CDR1 SGHRS, CDR2 YFSETQ. The CDR3 DNA reads as TGCGCCAGCAGCCTTGGGGTCGAGACCCAGTACTTC. Encoded protein: CASSLGVETQYF.

The rearrangement links TRBV7-6 to TRBJ2-7, with 7 bases identical to TRBD1. Germline CDR1 and CDR2: SGHVS and FNYEAQ. The CDR3 runs 15 residues. V lost 4 bases, J lost 3 bases, and 9 bases stayed unmatched. This chain's CDR3 is CASSSRTGDLYEQYF. CDR3 DNA sequence: TGTGCCAGCAGCTCTCGGACAGGTGACCTCTACGAGCAGTACTTC.

The V call is TRBV3-1 (or the pseudogene TRBV3-2), the J call TRBJ2-1; the D gene could be TRBD1 or TRBD2 (5 bases each). Germline CDR1 reads LGHDT; CDR2 reads YNNKEL (reference sequence). This CDR3 is built from 15 residues. V shed 0 bases and J shed 0 bases, with 6 bases lying between them. The CDR3 is CASSQERGSYNEQFF. In DNA form, the CDR3 reads TGTGCCAGCAGCCAAGAGAGGGGCTCCTACAATGAGCAGTTCTTC.

The V and J genes are TRBV3-1 (or the pseudogene TRBV3-2) and TRBJ2-2, with D perhaps TRBD2 (5 bases). The ends were cut back, 2 bases at V and 7 bases at J, with 11 bases in the middle. The CDR3 length is 14 residues. Germline CDR1 is LGHDT and CDR2 is YNNKEL (reference sequence). CDR3 residues: CASSQLDRGGELFF. The CDR3 bases are TGTGCCAGCAGCCAACTAGACCGGGGCGGGGAGCTGTTTTTT.

The chain uses TRBV19 and TRBJ2-2; TRBD2 agrees at 7 bases. CDR3 length equals 15 residues. V lost 5 bases, J lost 3 bases, and 6 bases stayed unmatched. CDR1 is LNHDA and CDR2 is SQIVND in the germline V gene (reference sequence). CDR3 residues: CASSPSRGDTGELFF. The CDR3 coding sequence is TGTGCCAGTAGTCCCAGCCGGGGGGACACCGGGGAGCTGTTTTTT.

The J gene is TRBJ1-3, the V gene TRBV13; TRBD1 might be the D (5 bases). Germline V gene data show CDR1 as PRHDT and CDR2 as FYEKMQ (reference sequence). The CDR3 extends over 15 amino acids. The V end lost 4 bases, the J end lost 0 bases, and 10 bases lay between the germline ends. The CDR3: CASSSRRGSGNTIYF. The CDR3 DNA is TGTGCCAGCAGCTCCAGAAGGGGCTCTGGAAACACCATATATTTT.

V usage is TRBV2 and J usage is TRBJ2-5, with TRBD2 identical over 15 bases. The CDR3 runs to 19 residues. Germline V gives CDR1 SNHLY, CDR2 FYNNEI. The trim removed 2 bases at V and 5 bases at J, leaving 12 bases unmatched. The CDR3 region has the DNA TGTGCCAGCAGTGAAAGCCAAGGACTAGCGGGGGGGCCTTGGGAGACCCAGTACTTC. It translates to CASSESQGLAGGPWETQYF.

The chain links TRBV4-1 to TRBJ2-1; possible D gene TRBD2, 6 bases. CDR1 and CDR2 (germline): MGHRA, YSYEKL. The CDR3 is 18 residues long. V was pared by 0 bases and J by 7 bases, with 22 bases between. The CDR3 DNA sequence: TGCGCCAGCAGCCAAGATCTTTTGAGGGCGGGGAAGAGGAATGAGCAGTTCTTC. It encodes CASSQDLLRAGKRNEQFF.

The rearrangement joins TRBV27 to TRBJ2-2; 10 nucleotides agree with TRBD1. Germline-derived CDR1 and CDR2 are MNHEY and SMNVEV (reference sequence). The CDR3 has 16 amino acids. V lost 3 bases to trimming and J lost 8 bases; unmatched junction nucleotides: 9. CDR3 bases: TGTGCCAGCAGTTTCTCCGGACAGGGGGAGTTTGGGGAGCTGTTTTTT. Protein: CASSFSGQGEFGELFF.

This chain links TRBV14 with TRBJ2-7; D perhaps matches TRBD1 (6 bases). V lost 0 bases and J 3 bases, leaving 9 bases between the germline ends. This CDR3 is built from 14 residues. Germline CDR1 SGHDN, CDR2 FVKESK. In nucleotides, the CDR3 is TGTGCCAGCAGCCAAGACAGGGGTGTCTACGAGCAGTACTTC. Protein sequence: CASSQDRGVYEQYF.

This sequence joins TRBV5-5 and TRBJ1-1; 7 bases line up with TRBD1. The CDR3 consists of 14 residues. V shed 2 bases, J shed 3 bases, and the junction held 4 bases outside the gene matches. Germline V lookup: CDR1 SGHKS, CDR2 YYEKEE (reference sequence). In nucleotides, the CDR3 is TGTGCCAGCAGCTTACAGGGGAAAGACACTGAAGCTTTCTTT. Its translation is CASSLQGKDTEAFF.

The V call is TRBV7-3, the J call TRBJ2-1, with unresolved D. Trimming cost V 4 bases and J 4 bases, with 8 bases left between them. This CDR3 spans 13 amino acids. The germline CDR1 and CDR2 sequences are SGHTA and FQGTGA. CDR3: CASSSGQYNEQFF. For the CDR3, the DNA is TGTGCCAGCAGCTCCGGGCAGTACAATGAGCAGTTCTTC.

V gene TRBV15 combines with J gene TRBJ1-1; D remains ambiguous. Trimming shortened V by 1 base and J by 0 bases, and 6 bases separated the two germline ends. Looked up from germline, CDR1 is LNHNV and CDR2 is YYDKDF (reference sequence). The CDR3 consists of 14 residues. This CDR3 is CATSRVRLNTEAFF. DNA of the CDR3: TGTGCCACCAGCAGAGTCCGACTGAACACTGAAGCTTTCTTT. The entire variable domain, with the rest obtained from reference TRBV15 and TRBJ1-1, is as follows: DAMVIQNPRYQVTQFGKPVTLSCSQTLNHNVMYWYQQKSSQAPKLLFHYYDKDFNNEADTPDNFQSRRPNTSFCFLDIRSPGLGDTAMYLCATSRVRLNTEAFFGQGTRLTVV.